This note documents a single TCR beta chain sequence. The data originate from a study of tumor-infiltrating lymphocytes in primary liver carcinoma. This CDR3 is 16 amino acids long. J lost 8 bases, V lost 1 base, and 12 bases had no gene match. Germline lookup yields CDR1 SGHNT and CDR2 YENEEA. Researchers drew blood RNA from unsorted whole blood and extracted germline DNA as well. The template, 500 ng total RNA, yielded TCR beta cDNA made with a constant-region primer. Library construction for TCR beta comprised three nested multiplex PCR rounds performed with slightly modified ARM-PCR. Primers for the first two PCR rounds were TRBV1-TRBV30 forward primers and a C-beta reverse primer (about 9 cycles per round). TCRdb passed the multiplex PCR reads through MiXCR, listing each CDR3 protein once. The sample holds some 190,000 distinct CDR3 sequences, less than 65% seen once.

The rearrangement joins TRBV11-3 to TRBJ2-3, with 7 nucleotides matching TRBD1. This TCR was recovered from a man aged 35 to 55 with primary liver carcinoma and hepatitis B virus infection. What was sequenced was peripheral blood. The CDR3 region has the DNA TGTGCCAGCAGCTTAGCCCCCGGGACAGTTGTTGGTACGCAGTATTTT. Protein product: CASSLAPGTVVGTQYF.